This entry lists 30 T cell receptor beta chains sequenced from one sample in a study of cytomegalovirus exposure and HLA in healthy donors. The PCR had 60 Vbeta and 13 Jbeta primers. The data were produced by immunoSEQ multiplex PCR, yet TCRdb's version contains in-frame clones alone and is incomplete. The sample consists of hundreds of thousands of clones, 60% to 80% of them appearing once. Sequencing was done on a sample of PBMCs. The receptors derive from a woman aged 25 to 39 in good health and CMV-seronegative.

The chain carries TRBV19 and TRBJ2-3; possible D gene TRBD1, 6 bases. Germline V gene data show CDR1 as LNHDA and CDR2 as SQIVND (reference sequence). The V gene lost 3 bases and the J gene lost 0 bases, with 13 bases spanning the gap. CDR3 length equals 16 residues. The CDR3 sequence: CASSMRQASSTDTQYF. The DNA for the CDR3 is TGTGCCAGTAGTATGCGACAGGCCTCTAGCACAGATACGCAGTATTTT.

This chain uses TRBV5-1 with TRBJ2-1; perhaps TRBD2 as D (6 bases). CDR1 and CDR2 from the germline V gene are SGHRS and YFSETQ. The V and J ends lost 2 bases and 2 bases respectively, with 11 bases between them. This CDR3 contains 15 residues. The CDR3 region is CASSFARGTYNEQFF. CDR3 coding DNA: TGCGCCAGCAGCTTCGCTCGGGGGACCTACAATGAGCAGTTCTTC.

The chain recombines TRBV5-1 with TRBJ1-1; a possible D gene is TRBD1 (6 bases). The CDR3 runs 17 residues. Per germline, CDR1 SGHRS and CDR2 YFSETQ. V was shortened by 3 bases and J by 1 base, with 19 bases between the two germline ends. The CDR3 sequence is CASSWGHYGGANTEAFF. Here the CDR3 DNA reads TGCGCCAGCAGCTGGGGACATTATGGGGGGGCGAACACTGAAGCTTTCTTT. Combining the CDR3 with reference TRBV5-1 and TRBJ1-1 gives the whole variable domain KAGVTQTPRYLIKTRGQQVTLSCSPISGHRSVSWYQQTPGQGLQFLFEYFSETQRNKGNFPGRFSGRQFSNSRSEMNVSTLELGDSALYLCASSWGHYGGANTEAFFGQGTRLTVV.

The CDR3 reads CASSPREAVVPSYEQYF. As DNA, the CDR3 is TGTGCCAGCTCACCGCGGGAGGCAGTCGTCCCGTCCTACGAGCAGTACTTC. The J gene is TRBJ2-7, the V gene TRBV18; 8 nucleotides match TRBD2. The CDR3 length is 17 residues. With V trimmed by 3 bases and J by 1 base, 11 bases remained unmatched. Germline V CDR1 and CDR2: KGHSH, LQKENI.

On this clone itself: Other nucleotide sequences in the sample specify the same CDR3. This chain links TRBV15 with TRBJ1-1, with unresolved D. V lost 3 bases and J 1 base, leaving 6 bases between the germline ends. Germline V lookup: CDR1 LNHNV, CDR2 YYDKDF (reference sequence). The CDR3 is 13 amino acids. CDR3 amino acids: CATSSRGNTEAFF. The CDR3, as DNA: TGTGCCACCAGCAGCCGAGGGAACACTGAAGCTTTCTTT.

This clone was seen more than once but under ten times. V usage is TRBV6-6 and J usage is TRBJ1-1; TRBD1 might be the D (5 bases). V gave up 6 bases and J gave up 3 bases, with 11 bases separating them. The CDR3 spans 13 residues. Germline assignment: CDR1 MNHNY and CDR2 SVGAGI (reference sequence). The CDR3 DNA is TGTGCCAGCAGGCCAGACAGTTACACTGAAGCTTTCTTT. Residues: CASRPDSYTEAFF.

This clone came up once. V is TRBV6-5 and J is TRBJ2-2; D is possibly TRBD2 (5 bases). The CDR3 loop spans 14 amino acids. V lost 2 bases and J lost 6, with 10 bases in between. Germline V gene data show CDR1 as MNHEY and CDR2 as SVGAGI. The CDR3 here is CASSYTGYSGELFF. CDR3 DNA: TGTGCCAGCAGTTACACGGGGTATTCCGGGGAGCTGTTTTTT.

In this sample, this clone turned up a few times. This chain connects TRBV10-3 to TRBJ2-1; D not resolved. CDR3 size: 13 residues. V dropped 6 bases and J dropped 2 bases, with 8 bases sitting between them. Per the germline V gene, CDR1 is ENHRY and CDR2 is SYGVKD. The CDR3, as DNA: TGTGCCATCAGCCAGCGACCCTACAATGAGCAGTTCTTC. Amino acids: CAISQRPYNEQFF.

The J gene is TRBJ1-2, the V gene TRBV9; 7 nucleotides agree with TRBD1. CDR1 is SGDLS, CDR2 YYNGEE, per germline. The junction had 13 bases not matched to a gene; V was cut back by 3 bases and J by 8 bases. The CDR3 sequence is 15 residues long. CDR3 loop: CASSAGWDSATGYTF. CDR3 nucleotides: TGTGCCAGCAGCGCGGGGTGGGACAGCGCCACCGGCTACACCTTC.

The V and J genes are TRBV2 and TRBJ2-2; 8 bases agree with TRBD1. The CDR3 spans 16 residues. The germline V gene encodes CDR1 SNHLY and CDR2 FYNNEI. V lost 1 base, J lost 4 bases, and 5 bases stayed unmatched. CDR3 region: CASSEEGTGTTGELFF. In DNA form, the CDR3 reads TGTGCCAGCAGTGAAGAAGGGACAGGAACCACCGGGGAGCTGTTTTTT. Full variable domain (missing parts from reference TRBV2 and TRBJ2-2): EPEVTQTPSHQVTQMGQEVILRCVPISNHLYFYWYRQILGQKVEFLVSFYNNEISEKSEIFDDQFSVERPDGSNFTLKIRSTKLEDSAMYFCASSEEGTGTTGELFFGEGSRLTVL.

The rearrangement links TRBV6-5 to TRBJ1-5; the D gene is possibly TRBD1 (5 bases). Germline V gene sequence: CDR1 MNHEY, CDR2 SVGAGI. V lost 5 bases and J 2 bases, leaving 10 bases between the germline ends. CDR3 length: 14 amino acids. Written as DNA, the CDR3 is TGTGCCAGCAGTGAACAGGCCGGCAATCAGCCCCAGCATTTT. It specifies CASSEQAGNQPQHF.

This clone was counted a few times. The chain uses TRBV6-6 and TRBJ2-7; D ambiguous. Trimming shortened V by 2 bases and J by 0 bases, and 11 bases separated the two germline ends. The germline V gene has CDR1 MNHNY and CDR2 SVGAGI (reference sequence). The CDR3 contains 15 residues. The CDR3 bases are TGTGCCAGCAGTTACGGTGGTACCGGCTCCTACGAGCAGTACTTC. Its translation: CASSYGGTGSYEQYF.

This sequence joins TRBV19 and TRBJ1-1; 7 bases match TRBD1. With 3 bases clipped from V and 0 bases from J, the junction kept 4 bases outside the gene matches. The germline gives CDR1 LNHDA, CDR2 SQIVND (reference sequence). The CDR3 runs to 15 residues. The CDR3 DNA follows: TGTGCCAGTAGTATCGGGGACAGAGTGAACACTGAAGCTTTCTTT. Its protein product is CASSIGDRVNTEAFF.

This sequence joins TRBV19 and TRBJ2-7; 9 bases agree with TRBD1. Germline V gene sequence: CDR1 LNHDA, CDR2 SQIVND (reference sequence). With 3 bases clipped from V and 5 bases from J, the junction kept 8 bases outside the gene matches. The CDR3 runs to 15 residues. The CDR3 loop reads CASSMSGTGFDEQYF. The CDR3 DNA sequence: TGTGCCAGTAGTATGAGTGGGACAGGGTTTGACGAGCAGTACTTC.

J is TRBJ1-4 and V is TRBV29-1; D is ambiguous. Looked up from germline, CDR1 is SQVTM and CDR2 is ANQGSEA. Trimming removed 5 bases at V and 3 bases at J, with 19 bases between. This CDR3 comprises 16 residues. The CDR3 reads CSVLGRRLGANEKLFF. Written as DNA, the CDR3 is TGCAGCGTTCTCGGACGTAGGCTCGGGGCTAATGAAAAACTGTTTTTT. Looking up the rest from reference TRBV29-1 and TRBJ1-4 gives the full variable domain: SAVISQKPSRDICQRGTSLTIQCQVDSQVTMMFWYRQQPGQSLTLIATANQGSEATYESGFVIDKFPISRPNLTFSTLTVSNMSPEDSSIYLCSVLGRRLGANEKLFFGSGTQLSVL.

The CDR3 bases are TGCGCCAGCAGCTTGGTCGGAGGGGGCTTGACTGAAGCTTTCTTT. Amino acid sequence: CASSLVGGGLTEAFF. V gene TRBV5-1 combines with J gene TRBJ1-1; 7 bases map to TRBD1. The CDR3 contains 15 residues. V shed 0 bases, J shed 5 bases, and the junction held 7 bases outside the gene matches. Germline V gene lookup returns CDR1 SGHRS and CDR2 YFSETQ.

The CDR3 protein is CASSQLFGGEANYGYTF. The CDR3, as DNA: TGTGCCAGCAGCCAGCTTTTCGGAGGTGAAGCTAACTATGGCTACACCTTC. This chain links TRBV7-8 with TRBJ1-2; no clear D. Trimming cost V 5 bases and J 0 bases, with 19 bases left between them. Looked up from germline, CDR1 is SGHVS and CDR2 is FQNEAQ. This CDR3 is 17 amino acids long.

Turning to this clone: At one boundary the junction diverges from the germline segment, which might be a read error. The gene calls are TRBV5-1 and TRBJ1-1, with 10 bases matching TRBD1. Germline CDR1 reads SGHRS; CDR2 reads YFSETQ. The CDR3 is 15 residues long. CDR3 loop: CASSWGDRGGTEALF. In nucleotides, the CDR3 is TGCGCCAGCAGCTGGGGGGACAGGGGAGGAACTGAAGCTCTCTTT. Full variable domain (missing parts from reference TRBV5-1 and TRBJ1-1): KAGVTQTPRYLIKTRGQQVTLSCSPISGHRSVSWYQQTPGQGLQFLFEYFSETQRNKGNFPGRFSGRQFSNSRSEMNVSTLELGDSALYLCASSWGDRGGTEALFGQGTRLTVV.

This clone has just a few counts. The chain recombines TRBV19 with TRBJ1-2; D is possibly TRBD1 (5 bases). Trimming took 2 bases from V and 0 from J, leaving 7 bases between them. Germline values: CDR1 LNHDA, CDR2 SQIVND (reference sequence). The CDR3 spans 14 residues. CDR3 protein: CASSIRGSNYGYTF. CDR3 sequence (DNA): TGTGCCAGTAGTATAAGGGGATCTAACTATGGCTACACCTTC. The variable domain in full, completed from reference TRBV19 and TRBJ1-2, reads DGGITQSPKYLFRKEGQNVTLSCEQNLNHDAMYWYRQDPGQGLRLIYYSQIVNDFQKGDIAEGYSVSREKKESFPLTVTSAQKNPTAFYLCASSIRGSNYGYTFGSGTRLTVV.

This chain links TRBV9 with TRBJ2-1, with 7 nucleotides matching TRBD2. The germline CDR1 and CDR2 sequences are SGDLS and YYNGEE. This CDR3 is 18 amino acids long. V gave up 0 bases and J gave up 6 bases; unmatched junction bases: 15. CDR3 sequence (DNA): TGTGCCAGCAGCGTAGGGAGGGTGACTAGCTCGGGAGGCAATGAGCAGTTCTTC. It translates to CASSVGRVTSSGGNEQFF.

The gene calls are TRBV4-2 and TRBJ2-3; 10 bases map to TRBD2. V was clipped by 1 base and J by 4 bases; unmatched bases: 11. Germline loops: CDR1 LGHNA, CDR2 YNFKEQ. The CDR3 spans 18 residues. CDR3: CASSQGTTSGGAADTQYF. CDR3 DNA: TGTGCCAGCAGCCAAGGCACGACCAGCGGGGGGGCCGCAGATACGCAGTATTTT.

The chain couples TRBV5-6 to TRBJ1-2; 8 bases map to TRBD1. The junction had 4 bases not matched to a gene; V was cut back by 4 bases and J by 2 bases. The germline V gene has CDR1 SGHDT and CDR2 YYEEEE. This CDR3 region has 14 residues. The CDR3 nucleotides are TGTGCCAGCAGCCTAAGGACAGGGAACTATGGCTACACCTTC. Translation gives CASSLRTGNYGYTF.

This chain joins TRBV11-2 and TRBJ1-1; D ambiguous. The CDR3 consists of 14 residues. Trimming stripped 4 bases from V and 5 bases from J, with 14 bases between. Germline CDR1 is SGHAT and CDR2 is FQNNGV. The CDR3 sequence: CASSYQRGRTEAFF. The CDR3 nucleotides are TGTGCCAGCAGCTACCAGAGAGGGAGGACTGAAGCTTTCTTT.

The J gene is TRBJ1-3, the V gene TRBV7-8; a weak D match, TRBD1 (6 bases). The CDR3 sequence is 14 residues long. Per germline, CDR1 SGHVS and CDR2 FQNEAQ. The V end was cut by 5 bases, the J end by 2 bases, with 10 bases between. Here the CDR3 DNA reads TGTGCCAGCAGCCTTCACAGGGCTGGAAACACCATATATTTT. Translating gives CASSLHRAGNTIYF. Drawing the rest from reference TRBV7-8 and TRBJ1-3, the complete variable domain is GAGVSQSPRYKVAKRGQDVALRCDPISGHVSLFWYQQALGQGPEFLTYFQNEAQLDKSGLPSDRFFAERPEGSVSTLKIQRTQQEDSAVYLCASSLHRAGNTIYFGEGSWLTVV.

The chain uses TRBV19 and TRBJ1-1, with TRBD1 matching over 8 bases. The CDR3 covers 13 residues. Germline values: CDR1 LNHDA, CDR2 SQIVND (reference sequence). V lost 3 bases, J lost 7 bases, and 4 bases stayed unmatched. CDR3 region: CASSIRDRSEAFF. The DNA of the CDR3 is TGTGCCAGTAGTATCAGGGACAGGAGTGAAGCTTTCTTT.

Comment on this clone: Other DNA sequences in this specimen translate into the identical CDR3. The rearrangement links TRBV7-9 to TRBJ2-5; tentatively, D is TRBD1 (6 bases). The tail of the sequence fits TRBJ2-7 better, so the J call may be wrong. The CDR3 contains 13 residues. Germline CDR1 is SEHNR and CDR2 is FQNEAQ (reference sequence). CDR3: CASSPGQSYEQYF. In nucleotides, the CDR3 is TGTGCCAGCAGCCCTGGACAGTCCTACGAGCAGTACTTC.

The rearrangement uses TRBV5-1 and TRBJ2-4, with D tentatively TRBD1 (5 bases). Germline CDR1 SGHRS, CDR2 YFSETQ. The ends were cut back, 8 bases at V and 5 bases at J, with 11 bases in the middle. CDR3 length: 12 amino acids. Here the CDR3 reads CASMDIQNIQYF. CDR3 sequence (DNA): TGCGCCAGTATGGACATTCAAAACATTCAGTACTTC.

This clone was recorded a few times. This rearrangement joins TRBV19 to TRBJ2-1, with 8 bases aligning to TRBD2. With 0 bases clipped from V and 3 bases from J, the junction kept 10 bases outside the gene matches. The CDR3 extends over 18 amino acids. Germline CDR1 and CDR2: LNHDA and SQIVND (reference sequence). The CDR3 loop reads CASSIDPSTSGYYNEQFF. In nucleotides, the CDR3 is TGTGCCAGTAGTATAGACCCCTCTACTAGCGGATACTACAATGAGCAGTTCTTC. Combining the CDR3 with reference TRBV19 and TRBJ2-1 gives the whole variable domain DGGITQSPKYLFRKEGQNVTLSCEQNLNHDAMYWYRQDPGQGLRLIYYSQIVNDFQKGDIAEGYSVSREKKESFPLTVTSAQKNPTAFYLCASSIDPSTSGYYNEQFFGPGTRLTVL.

The chain links TRBV6-6 to TRBJ1-1, with unresolved D. Trimming shortened V by 0 bases and J by 4 bases, and 12 bases separated the two germline ends. This CDR3 has 15 residues. Germline assignment: CDR1 MNHNY and CDR2 SVGAGI (reference sequence). DNA of the CDR3: TGTGCCAGCAGTTACTCCCGGGTCGGGAGCACTGAAGCTTTCTTT. Translating it yields CASSYSRVGSTEAFF.

This sequence joins TRBV27 and TRBJ2-1, with 12 bases that match TRBD2. The germline CDR1 and CDR2 sequences are MNHEY and SMNVEV (reference sequence). Trimming took 7 bases from V and 6 from J; bases not matched to a gene: 7. This CDR3 has 15 residues. The CDR3 bases are TGTGCCAGCACGACCCTGGGACTAGCGGGCAATGAGCAGTTCTTC. As protein: CASTTLGLAGNEQFF.